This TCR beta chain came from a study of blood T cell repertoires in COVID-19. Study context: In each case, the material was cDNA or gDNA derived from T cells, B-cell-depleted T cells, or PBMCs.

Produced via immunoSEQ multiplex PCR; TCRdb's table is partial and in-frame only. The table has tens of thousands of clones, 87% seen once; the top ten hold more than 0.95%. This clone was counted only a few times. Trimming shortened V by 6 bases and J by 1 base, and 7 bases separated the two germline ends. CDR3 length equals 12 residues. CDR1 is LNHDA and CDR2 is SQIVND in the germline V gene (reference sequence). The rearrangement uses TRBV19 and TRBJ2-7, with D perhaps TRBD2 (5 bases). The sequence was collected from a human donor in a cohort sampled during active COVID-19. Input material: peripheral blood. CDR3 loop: CASSGVSYEQYF. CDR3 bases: TGTGCCAGTAGCGGGGTTTCCTACGAGCAGTACTTC.